This T cell receptor (beta chain) originates from a study of blood T cell repertoires in COVID-19. Study background: Acute and convalescent COVID-19 samples came from the United States, Italy and Spain. PBMCs, B-cell-depleted T cells, or T cells provided the cDNA or gDNA that made up the material.

Source study methods: Amplification of reference gene primers was used by the study to estimate nucleated cell counts. Profiled with immunoSEQ multiplex PCR; TCRdb holds only in-frame clones, not every one. From that table come the V and J calls and clone size; the DNA was used to work out D and trimming. The table includes roughly 97,000 clones, about 87% detected once. This clone was seen only a few times. Looked up from germline, CDR1 is GTSNPN and CDR2 is SVGIG (reference sequence). V was cut by 3 bases and J by 2 bases, with 14 bases left in between. This CDR3 is 15 amino acids long. The gene calls are TRBV30 and TRBJ2-1; a weak D match, TRBD2 (5 bases). This receptor was obtained from a man aged 50 to 59 with acute or convalescent COVID-19. The sequencing sample was made of peripheral blood. CDR3 residues: CAWSAARGPYNEQFF. The DNA for the CDR3 is TGTGCCTGGAGCGCCGCTCGAGGGCCCTACAATGAGCAGTTCTTC. Combining the CDR3 with reference TRBV30 and TRBJ2-1 gives the whole variable domain SQTIHQWPATLVQPVGSPLSLECTVEGTSNPNLYWYRQAAGRGLQLLFYSVGIGQISSEVPQNLSASRPQDRQFILSSKKLLLSDSGFYLCAWSAARGPYNEQFFGPGTRLTVL.